Sequencing of this TCR beta chain was carried out in a study of metastatic and nonmetastatic thyroid tumors. There were no patients who had received any treatment before thyroid surgery. The CDR3 sequence is 14 residues long. The V end lost 5 bases, the J end lost 5 bases, and 13 bases lay between the germline ends. The germline V gene encodes CDR1 LGHDT and CDR2 YNNKEL (reference sequence). This clone came up many times. TCRdb re-called the PCR reads via MiXCR. The data contain some 20,000 clones, 20% to 25% of them singletons. Sequenced: tumor tissue. V usage is TRBV3-1 and J usage is TRBJ2-1; maybe TRBD2 (6 bases). The origin of this receptor is a female donor with papillary thyroid cancer or a benign thyroid nodule (not recorded which). Some clones in this sample may be carry-over from other donors' samples. CDR3 nucleotide sequence: TGTGCCAGCAGCTTGCCCGGGACTCACAATGAGCAGTTCTTC. This translates into CASSLPGTHNEQFF.